This T cell receptor (beta chain) was observed in a study of blood T cell repertoires in COVID-19. In the authors' methods: Estimated nucleated cell counts came from reference gene primer amplification. The table came from immunoSEQ multiplex PCR; TCRdb's copy has only in-frame clones and leaves some out. Clonal size and the V and J genes are those of that table, whereas D and trimming came from the DNA. Of fewer than 200,000 clones listed, about 90% are singletons. Input material: PBMCs or T cells enriched from blood (not recorded which). This receptor was identified in a young woman who had recovered from COVID-19.

This CDR3 is CASRTTGTSNSPLHF. DNA for the CDR3: TGTGCCAGTAGAACAACCGGGACATCGAATTCACCCCTCCACTTT. The chain has TRBV19 and TRBJ1-6; TRBD1 is a possible D gene (6 bases). V gave up 6 bases and J gave up 7 bases, with 16 bases separating them. Germline V lookup: CDR1 LNHDA, CDR2 SQIVND (reference sequence). This CDR3 has 15 amino acids. Combining the CDR3 with reference TRBV19 and TRBJ1-6 gives the whole variable domain DGGITQSPKYLFRKEGQNVTLSCEQNLNHDAMYWYRQDPGQGLRLIYYSQIVNDFQKGDIAEGYSVSREKKESFPLTVTSAQKNPTAFYLCASRTTGTSNSPLHFGNGTRLTVT.